Following are 20 T cell receptor beta chains from one sample sequenced in a study of tissue T cells after allogeneic stem cell transplantation. The table came from immunoSEQ multiplex PCR; TCRdb's copy has only in-frame clones and leaves some out. The repertoire includes more than 6,500 clones, 30% to 35% of them detected once, and roughly 5.8% sits in the top ten. The time point denotes: mouse harvest day 14 after allogeneic transplant. Each mouse received 10^7 T-cell-depleted marrow cells plus 10^6 splenic CD5+ T cells by tail vein. The source material was skin. These receptors came from a female BALB/c mouse given C57BL/6 T cells with graft-versus-host disease after an allogeneic hematopoietic cell transplant.

Comments on this clone: The gene names given are mouse names. The read falls 1 residue short of the CDR3 end, and the missing part is taken from the germline J gene. The chain combines TRBV12-1 with TRBJ2-4; 8 bases fit TRBD2. The CDR3 is made up of 13 amino acids. Losses at the gene ends were 3 bases for V and 5 bases for J; bases not matched to a gene: 3. Germline CDR1 SGHSN, CDR2 HYEKVE. The covered CDR3 bases are TGTGCCAGCTCTGGGGGGGGCGCAAACACCTTGTAC. It encodes CASSGGGANTLY. The entire CDR3 sequence reads CASSGGGANTLYF.

This clone is labeled medium-sized. These gene names are mouse names. The CDR3 extends 1 residue past the end of the read, so its final part is completed from the germline J gene. This chain uses TRBV26 with TRBJ2-4, with a possible D match to TRBD1 (6 bases). Germline V gene lookup returns CDR1 KGHPV and CDR2 FQNQEV (reference sequence). There are 15 residues in the CDR3. The V and J ends lost 0 bases and 0 bases respectively, with 7 bases between them. CDR3 residues: CASSLSRGSQNTLYF. The part of the CDR3 DNA that was read is TGTGCCAGCAGTCTGTCCAGGGGAAGTCAAAACACCTTGTAC.

This clone appeared a few times. Mouse germline and gene names are used. The read ends 1 residue early relative to the CDR3; the germline J gene fills the gap. V gene TRBV12-2 combines with J gene TRBJ2-4, with TRBD2 matching over 9 bases. V dropped 4 bases and J dropped 0; count of bases not matched to a gene: 4. Germline lookup yields CDR1 SGHLS and CDR2 HYDKME. The CDR3 is 15 amino acids. CDR3 loop: CASSVDWGSQNTLYF. The DNA read from the CDR3 is TGTGCCAGCTCAGTCGACTGGGGGAGTCAAAACACCTTGTAC.

The table lists this clone with a few counts. These gene names are mouse names. Coverage ceases 1 residue before the CDR3 finishes, and the germline J gene fills in the end. The rearrangement uses TRBV2 and TRBJ2-3, with D unresolved. Germline V gene data show CDR1 as LGHNA and CDR2 as YSYQKL. The ends were cut back, 0 bases at V and 0 bases at J, with 7 bases in the middle. The CDR3 is 15 amino acids. This chain's CDR3 is CASSQDPGSAETLYF. CDR3 bases read: TGTGCCAGCAGCCAAGATCCAGGTAGTGCAGAAACGCTGTAT.

For this clone: A far larger clone is just one base off, so this is likely a read error. Gene names and germline match the mouse. The CDR3 extends 1 residue past the end of the read, so its final part is completed from the germline J gene. This chain connects TRBV13-2 to TRBJ2-1; 8 positions match TRBD1. V was clipped by 2 bases and J by 5 bases; unmatched bases: 3. The CDR3 is made up of 14 amino acids. The germline V gene has CDR1 NNHNN and CDR2 SYGAGS (reference sequence). The CDR3: CASGDRTGNAEQFF. The CDR3 bases that were read are TGTGCCAGCGGTGACCGGACAGGGAATGCTGAGCAGTTC.

This clone was observed a few times. Mouse gene names apply. The read gets to within 1 residue of the CDR3 end, and the germline J gene fills in the rest. The chain is built from TRBV4 and TRBJ2-7; D not resolved. This CDR3 is built from 11 residues. Trimming took 3 bases from V and 4 from J, leaving 4 bases between them. Per the germline V gene, CDR1 is LGHDT and CDR2 is YNNKQL (reference sequence). Here the CDR3 reads CASSYKYEQYF. CDR3 bases read: TGTGCCAGCAGCTACAAATATGAACAGTAC.

This clone has a handful of counts. Here the gene names and germline are mouse. The missing CDR3 end, 1 residue past where the read stops, is filled in from the germline J gene. V usage is TRBV23 and J usage is TRBJ2-7; the table's D call, TRBD1, has no DNA check behind it. The germline V gene encodes CDR1 KGHTA and CDR2 FQNQQP. There are 15 residues in the CDR3. CDR3 in amino acids: CSSSPRTGGNYEQYF. The CDR3 bases that were read are TGCTCCAGCAGTCCCCGGACAGGGGGTAACTATGAACAGTAC.

This clone was observed a few times. Mouse gene names and germline throughout. The read terminates 1 residue before the CDR3 end, so the remaining end is supplied by the germline J gene. This chain joins TRBV14 and TRBJ2-3, with unresolved D. The CDR3 is 13 amino acids. The germline V and J ends were trimmed by 2 bases and 6 bases, with 10 bases remaining between them. Germline CDR1 reads SGHDT; CDR2 reads FRDEAV. The CDR3 reads CASSLGRRETLYF. The part of the CDR3 DNA that was read is TGTGCCAGCAGTTTAGGGCGCAGGGAAACGCTGTAT. The full variable domain, rest sourced from reference TRBV14 and TRBJ2-3, is EAGVTQSPRYAVLQEGQAVSFWCDPISGHDTLYWYQQPRDQGPQLLVYFRDEAVIDNSQLPSDRFSAVRPKGTNSTLKIQSAKQGDTATYLCASSLGRRETLYFGSGTRLTVL.

This clone is termed medium-sized (0.01 to 0.1%). The germline and genes are mouse ones. Coverage ceases 1 residue before the CDR3 finishes, and the germline J gene fills in the end. This same CDR3 is encoded by further DNA sequences in the sample. This chain uses TRBV26 with TRBJ1-3, with D unresolved. Trimming cost V 2 bases and J 0 bases, with 5 bases left between them. Germline assignment: CDR1 KGHPV and CDR2 FQNQEV (reference sequence). The CDR3 has 14 amino acids. The DNA read from the CDR3 is TGTGCCAGCAGTCTGGGGAATTCTGGAAATACGCTCTAT. It translates to CASSLGNSGNTLY. The full CDR3 reads CASSLGNSGNTLYF.

On this clone itself: Genes and germline come from the mouse. The read ends 1 residue early relative to the CDR3; the germline J gene fills the gap. This sequence joins TRBV26 and TRBJ2-5; weak D call: TRBD1 (6 bases). The CDR3 has 15 residues. Germline V gene lookup returns CDR1 KGHPV and CDR2 FQNQEV (reference sequence). Trimming pared 2 bases from V and 0 bases from J, leaving 9 bases between. CDR3 DNA, as far as it was read: TGTGCCAGCAGTCTGAACAGGGTTAACCAAGACACCCAGTAC. This encodes CASSLNRVNQDTQY. The entire CDR3 protein is CASSLNRVNQDTQYF.

This clone was counted only a few times. The gene names given are mouse names. The read comes to an end 1 residue before the CDR3 does, leaving the germline J gene to fill in the end. The V gene is TRBV3, the J gene TRBJ1-3, with D tentatively TRBD1 (6 bases). V was trimmed by 5 bases and J by 0 bases, leaving 11 bases between them. The CDR3 is made up of 15 amino acids. From germline, CDR1 is SNHLY and CDR2 FYNGKV (reference sequence). CDR3 protein: CASSLGTNSGNTLYF. The sequenced part of the CDR3 DNA is TGTGCCAGCAGCCTCGGGACAAATTCTGGAAATACGCTCTAT. Using reference TRBV3 and TRBJ1-3 for the parts outside the CDR3, the full variable domain is GPKVLQIPSHQIIDMGQMVTLNCDPVSNHLYFYWYKQILGQQMEFLVNFYNGKVMEKSKLFKDQFSVERPDGSYFTLKIQPTALEDSAVYFCASSLGTNSGNTLYFGEGSRLIVV.

Details on this clone: Germline and genes here are mouse. The chain's CDR3 is CASSNGGYAEQFF. Incomplete CDR3 DNA: TGTGCCAGCAGCAATGGGGGCTATGCTGAGCAGTTC. The chain uses TRBV3 and TRBJ2-1; D may be TRBD2 (6 bases). The read falls 1 residue short of the CDR3 end, and the missing part is taken from the germline J gene. V gave up 5 bases and J gave up 3 bases, with 8 bases separating them. The CDR3 totals 13 residues. Germline CDR1 is SNHLY and CDR2 is FYNGKV (reference sequence).

Worth noting for this clone: Here the gene names and germline are mouse. The read comes to an end 1 residue before the CDR3 does, leaving the germline J gene to fill in the end. The chain links TRBV13-3 to TRBJ2-5, with D tentatively TRBD1 (6 bases). This CDR3 contains 12 residues. V shed 2 bases and J shed 8 bases, with 9 bases lying between them. Germline V gene data show CDR1 as NNHDY and CDR2 as SYVADS. The CDR3 region is CASSEGGGTQYF. CDR3 DNA, as far as it was read: TGTGCCAGCAGTGAAGGGGGAGGCACCCAGTAC.

In the case of this clone: Mouse gene names apply. The read halts 1 residue ahead of the CDR3 end, with the missing end drawn from the germline J gene. V and J are TRBV3 and TRBJ1-1, with TRBD1 matching over 7 bases. Per the germline V gene, CDR1 is SNHLY and CDR2 is FYNGKV (reference sequence). The CDR3 is made up of 13 amino acids. J lost 0 bases, V lost 6 bases, and 1 base had no gene match. The covered CDR3 bases are TGTGCCAGCAGGGGACAGACAAACACAGAAGTCTTC. Its translation: CASRGQTNTEVF. The CDR3 reads in full as CASRGQTNTEVFF.

By proportion, this clone is medium-sized. Gene labels here are mouse ones. The read ends 1 residue before the CDR3 terminus; that terminus is restored from the germline J gene. The J gene is TRBJ1-3, the V gene TRBV26; D not resolved. V was pared by 2 bases and J by 2 bases, with 4 bases between. Germline V gene sequence: CDR1 KGHPV, CDR2 FQNQEV (reference sequence). The CDR3 is made up of 13 amino acids. CDR3 DNA (partial): TGTGCCAGCAGTCTGAACACTGGAAATACGCTCTAT. Translation gives CASSLNTGNTLY. The full CDR3 sequence reads CASSLNTGNTLYF.

On this clone itself: All gene names here are mouse names. The read is 1 residue too short to cover the CDR3 end, so that end is filled in from the germline J gene. The chain combines TRBV12-1 with TRBJ2-4; possibly TRBD1 for D (6 bases). Trimming removed 0 bases at V and 0 bases at J, with 9 bases between. This CDR3 comprises 15 residues. Germline V gene sequence: CDR1 SGHSN, CDR2 HYEKVE. The sequenced part of the CDR3 DNA is TGTGCCAGCTCTCTCGGGACAATTAGTCAAAACACCTTGTAC. It codes for CASSLGTISQNTLY. The entire CDR3 protein reads CASSLGTISQNTLYF.

Regarding this clone: Each gene name is a mouse one. From the germline J gene comes the end of the CDR3, since the read stops 1 residue before it. The chain couples TRBV26 to TRBJ2-5; 8 bases align to TRBD2. The CDR3 has 16 residues. CDR1 is KGHPV and CDR2 is FQNQEV in the germline V gene (reference sequence). The ends lost 4 bases at V and 0 bases at J; junction bases unmatched: 6. Incomplete CDR3 DNA: TGTGCCAGCAGTCCCCCACTGGGGGCAAACCAAGACACCCAGTAC. This gives the protein CASSPPLGANQDTQY. The entire CDR3 sequence reads CASSPPLGANQDTQYF.

On this clone: Gene names are mouse gene names. CDR3 DNA, as far as it was read: TGTGCAAGCAGCTTAGAGTCACCAAACACCGGGCAGCTCTAC. Translated, it gives CASSLESPNTGQLY. The full CDR3 sequence reads CASSLESPNTGQLYF. V and J are TRBV16 and TRBJ2-2; the D is unclear. The sequence runs out 1 residue before the end of the CDR3; the remainder is reconstructed from the germline J gene. Between the trimmed V and J ends, which lost 0 bases and 0 bases, there was a span of 5 bases. The germline CDR1 and CDR2 sequences are SGHSA and FRNQAP. This CDR3 is built from 15 residues.

To note about this clone: Gene and germline names: mouse. The read ends 1 residue shy of where the CDR3 ends; the end is completed using the germline J gene. The chain is built from TRBV19 and TRBJ2-5; 8 nucleotides line up with TRBD1. V trimming: 6 bases; J trimming: 5 bases; junction bases outside the gene matches: 5. CDR1 and CDR2 from the germline V gene are FNHDT and SITEND (reference sequence). This CDR3 is 13 amino acids long. The sequenced part of the CDR3 DNA is TGTGCCAGCACCCGGGACAGGCGAGACACCCAGTAC. This codes for CASTRDRRDTQY. The complete CDR3 sequence is CASTRDRRDTQYF.

With respect to this clone: All gene names here are mouse names. The read comes to an end 1 residue before the CDR3 does, leaving the germline J gene to fill in the end. J is TRBJ1-4 and V is TRBV23; TRBD1 is taken as the D call from the table, unchecked against the DNA. The germline gives CDR1 KGHTA, CDR2 FQNQQP. The CDR3 is 14 residues long. The CDR3 region is CSSSHRDRNERLFF. The CDR3 bases that were read are TGCTCCAGCAGTCACAGGGACAGAAACGAAAGATTATTT.